This T cell receptor (beta chain) is from a study of T cells in Graves' hyperthyroidism and ophthalmopathy. Study outcomes and limitations: The model's output predicted ophthalmopathy at a median of approximately 6.5 months prior to onset. Most thyroid clonotypes expanded above 0.001 appeared in blood too.

In germline, CDR1 is MNHEY, CDR2 SMNVEV (reference sequence). CDR3 length: 14 residues. The ends were cut back, 5 bases at V and 7 bases at J, with 14 bases in the middle. A word on this clonotype: The antigen is not known.

From RNA transcripts, TCR beta CDR3 regions were amplified. Primed by the HTBI set, a first-round RT-PCR was run on the TCR CDR3. Each CDR3 protein is one row after TCRdb ran MiXCR on the multiplex PCR reads. The sample shows roughly 300,000 distinct CDR3 sequences, approximately 15% of them seen only once. Clinicians diagnosed patients from clinical symptoms, serum thyroxine and TRAb, thyroid ultrasound and orbital computed tomography. The receptor was derived from a woman in her twenties or thirties with Graves' hyperthyroidism. This chain connects TRBV27 to TRBJ2-2, with D perhaps TRBD1 (6 bases). The sample comprised blood. For the CDR3, the DNA is TGTGCCAGCAGTAACAGGGACGTGAACGGGGAGCTGTTTTTT. Translated, it gives CASSNRDVNGELFF.